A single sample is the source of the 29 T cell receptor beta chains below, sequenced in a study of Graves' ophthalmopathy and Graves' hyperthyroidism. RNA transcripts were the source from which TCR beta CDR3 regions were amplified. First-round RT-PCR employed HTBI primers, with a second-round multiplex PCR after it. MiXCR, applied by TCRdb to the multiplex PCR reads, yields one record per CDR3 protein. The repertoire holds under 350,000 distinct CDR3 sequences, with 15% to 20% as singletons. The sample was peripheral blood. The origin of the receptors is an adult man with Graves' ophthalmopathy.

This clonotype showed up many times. In DNA form, the CDR3 reads TGTGCCTGGAGGGCCCCGGGCAGGGTGTACTATGGCTACACCTTC. The encoded protein is CAWRAPGRVYYGYTF. The chain joins TRBV30 to TRBJ1-2, with D tentatively TRBD1 (5 bases). This CDR3 comprises 15 residues. The germline V gene encodes CDR1 GTSNPN and CDR2 SVGIG (reference sequence). The V end was cut by 3 bases, the J end by 3 bases, with 17 bases between.

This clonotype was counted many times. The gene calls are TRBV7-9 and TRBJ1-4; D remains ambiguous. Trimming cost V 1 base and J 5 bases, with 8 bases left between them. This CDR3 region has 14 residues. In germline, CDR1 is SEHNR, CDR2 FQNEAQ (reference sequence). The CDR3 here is CASSLETGNEKLFF. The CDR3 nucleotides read TGTGCCAGCAGCTTAGAAACGGGGAATGAAAAACTGTTTTTT.

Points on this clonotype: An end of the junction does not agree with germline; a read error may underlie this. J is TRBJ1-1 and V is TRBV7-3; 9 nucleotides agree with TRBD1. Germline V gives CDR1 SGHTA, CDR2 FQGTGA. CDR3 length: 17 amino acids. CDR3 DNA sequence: TGTGCCAGCAGCTTAATGGGGGGGATAGGGACAGGGACTGAAGCTTGCTTT. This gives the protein CASSLMGGIGTGTEACF. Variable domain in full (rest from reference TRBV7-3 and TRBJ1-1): GAGVSQTPSNKVTEKGKYVELRCDPISGHTALYWYRQSLGQGPEFLIYFQGTGAADDSGLPNDRFFAVRPEGSVSTLKIQRTERGDSAVYLCASSLMGGIGTGTEACFGQGTRLTVV.

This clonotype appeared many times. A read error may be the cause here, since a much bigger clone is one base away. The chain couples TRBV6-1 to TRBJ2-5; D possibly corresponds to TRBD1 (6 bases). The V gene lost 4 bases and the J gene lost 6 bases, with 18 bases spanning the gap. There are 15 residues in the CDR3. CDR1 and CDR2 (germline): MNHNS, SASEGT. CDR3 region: CASSGRTGLGKTQYF. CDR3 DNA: TGTGCCAGCAGTGGCCGTACAGGGTTAGGAAAGACCCAGTACTTC.

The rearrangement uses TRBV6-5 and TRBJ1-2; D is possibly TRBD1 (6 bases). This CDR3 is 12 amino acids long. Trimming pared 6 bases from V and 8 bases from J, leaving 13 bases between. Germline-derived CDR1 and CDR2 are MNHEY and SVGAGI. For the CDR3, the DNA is TGTGCCAGCAGATTACAGGGCGGGGGCTACACCTTC. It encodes CASRLQGGGYTF.

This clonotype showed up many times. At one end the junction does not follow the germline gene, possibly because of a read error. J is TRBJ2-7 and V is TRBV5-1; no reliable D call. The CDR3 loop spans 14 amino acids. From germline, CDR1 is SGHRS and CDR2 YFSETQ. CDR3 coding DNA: TGTGCCAGCAGCTTAGAAGCGAGCTCCTACGAGCAGTACTTC. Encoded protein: CASSLEASSYEQYF. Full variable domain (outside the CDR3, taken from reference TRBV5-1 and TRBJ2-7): KAGVTQTPRYLIKTRGQQVTLSCSPISGHRSVSWYQQTPGQGLQFLFEYFSETQRNKGNFPGRFSGRQFSNSRSEMNVSTLELGDSALYLCASSLEASSYEQYFGPGTRLTVT.

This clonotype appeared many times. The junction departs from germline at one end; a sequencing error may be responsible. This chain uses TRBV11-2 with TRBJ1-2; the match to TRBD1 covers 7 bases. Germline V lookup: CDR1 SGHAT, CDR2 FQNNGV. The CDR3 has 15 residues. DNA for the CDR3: TGTGCCAGCAGCTTAGAAGGGGGCGGGAGCTATGGCTTCACCTTC. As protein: CASSLEGGGSYGFTF.

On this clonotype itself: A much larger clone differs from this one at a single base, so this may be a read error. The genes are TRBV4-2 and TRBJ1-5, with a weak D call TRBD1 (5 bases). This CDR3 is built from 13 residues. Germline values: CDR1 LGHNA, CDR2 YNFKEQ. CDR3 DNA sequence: TGTGCCAGCAACCAAGTCCTGGGGGAGCCCCAGCATTTT. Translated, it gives CASNQVLGEPQHF.

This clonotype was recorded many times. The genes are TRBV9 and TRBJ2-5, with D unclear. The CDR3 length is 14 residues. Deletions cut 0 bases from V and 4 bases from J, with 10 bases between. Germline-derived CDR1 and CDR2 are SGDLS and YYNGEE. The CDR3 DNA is TGTGCCAGCAGCGTAGCTGCCAGTCGAGAGACCCAGTACTTC. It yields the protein CASSVAASRETQYF.

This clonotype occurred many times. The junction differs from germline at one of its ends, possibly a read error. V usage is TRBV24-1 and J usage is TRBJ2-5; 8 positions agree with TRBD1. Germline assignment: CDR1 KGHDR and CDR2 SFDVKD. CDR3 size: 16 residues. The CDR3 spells CATSDSGQGMGEIQYF. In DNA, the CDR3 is TGTGCCACCAGTGATTCTGGACAGGGAATGGGAGAGATCCAGTACTTC.

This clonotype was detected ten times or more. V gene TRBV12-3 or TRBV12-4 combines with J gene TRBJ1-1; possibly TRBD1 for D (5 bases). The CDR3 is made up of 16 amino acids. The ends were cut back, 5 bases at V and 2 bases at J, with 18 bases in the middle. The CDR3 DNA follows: TGTGCCAGCAGTCCATCCCGGGGCGGGACCAACACTGAAGCTTTCTTT. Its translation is CASSPSRGGTNTEAFF.

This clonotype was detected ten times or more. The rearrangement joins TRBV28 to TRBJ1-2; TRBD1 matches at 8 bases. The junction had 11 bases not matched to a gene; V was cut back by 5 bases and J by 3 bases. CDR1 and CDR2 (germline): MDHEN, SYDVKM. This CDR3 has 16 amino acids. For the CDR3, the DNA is TGTGCCAGCAGTGTACGACGGGACAGGCCACACTATGGCTACACCTTC. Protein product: CASSVRRDRPHYGYTF.

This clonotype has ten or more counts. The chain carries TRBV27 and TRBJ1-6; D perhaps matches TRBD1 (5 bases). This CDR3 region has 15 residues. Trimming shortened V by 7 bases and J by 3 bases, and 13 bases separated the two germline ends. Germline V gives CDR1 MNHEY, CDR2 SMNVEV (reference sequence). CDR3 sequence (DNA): TGTGCCAGCAAAAGTGGCAGGGACTATAATTCACCCCTCCACTTT. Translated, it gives CASKSGRDYNSPLHF.

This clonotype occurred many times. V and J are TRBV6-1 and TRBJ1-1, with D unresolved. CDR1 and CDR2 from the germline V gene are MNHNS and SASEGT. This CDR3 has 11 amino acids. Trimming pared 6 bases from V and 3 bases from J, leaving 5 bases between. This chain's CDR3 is CASSPYTEAFF. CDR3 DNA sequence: TGTGCCAGCAGCCCTTACACTGAAGCTTTCTTT.

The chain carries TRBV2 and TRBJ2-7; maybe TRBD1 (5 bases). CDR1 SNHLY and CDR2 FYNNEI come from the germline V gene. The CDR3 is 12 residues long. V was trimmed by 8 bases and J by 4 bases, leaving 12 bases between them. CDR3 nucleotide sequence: TGTGCCAGCGAAGGGGATGAATACGAGCAGTACTTC. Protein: CASEGDEYEQYF.

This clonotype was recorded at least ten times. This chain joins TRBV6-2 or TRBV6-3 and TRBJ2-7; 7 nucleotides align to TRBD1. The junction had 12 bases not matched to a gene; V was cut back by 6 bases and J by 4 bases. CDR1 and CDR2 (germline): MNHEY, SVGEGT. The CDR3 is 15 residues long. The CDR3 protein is CASRGLTGSTYEQYF. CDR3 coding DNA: TGTGCCAGCAGGGGTCTGACAGGGAGTACGTACGAGCAGTACTTC.

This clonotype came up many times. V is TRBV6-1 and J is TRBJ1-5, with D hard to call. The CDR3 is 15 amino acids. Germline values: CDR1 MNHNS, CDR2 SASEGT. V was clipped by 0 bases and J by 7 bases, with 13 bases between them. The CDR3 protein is CASSEALSGTQPQHF. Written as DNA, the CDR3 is TGTGCCAGCAGTGAAGCGCTTTCGGGAACCCAGCCCCAGCATTTT.

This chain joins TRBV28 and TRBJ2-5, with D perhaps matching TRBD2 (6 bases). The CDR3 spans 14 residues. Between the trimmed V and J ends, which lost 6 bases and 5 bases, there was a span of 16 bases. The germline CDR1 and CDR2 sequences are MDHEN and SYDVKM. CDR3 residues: CASSFSGEGETQYF. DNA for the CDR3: TGTGCCAGCAGCTTTAGCGGAGAGGGTGAGACCCAGTACTTC.

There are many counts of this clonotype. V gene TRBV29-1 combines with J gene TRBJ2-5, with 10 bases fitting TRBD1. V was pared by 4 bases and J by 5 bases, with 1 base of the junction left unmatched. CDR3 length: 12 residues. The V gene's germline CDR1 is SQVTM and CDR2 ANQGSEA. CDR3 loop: CSVGTGGETQYF. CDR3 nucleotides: TGCAGCGTTGGGACAGGGGGGGAGACCCAGTACTTC.

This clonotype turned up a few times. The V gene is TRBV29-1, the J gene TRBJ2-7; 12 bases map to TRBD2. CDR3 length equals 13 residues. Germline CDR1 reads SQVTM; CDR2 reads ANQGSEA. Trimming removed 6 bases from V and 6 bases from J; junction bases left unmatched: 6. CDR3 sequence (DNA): TGCAGCGTGAGGACTAGCGGGACGGGCGAGCAGTACGTC. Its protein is CSVRTSGTGEQYV.

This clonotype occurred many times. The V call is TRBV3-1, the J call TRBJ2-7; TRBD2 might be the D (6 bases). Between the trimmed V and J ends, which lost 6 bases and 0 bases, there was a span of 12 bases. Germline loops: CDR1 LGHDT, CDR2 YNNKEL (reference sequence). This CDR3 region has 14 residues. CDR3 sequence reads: CASRATGGSYEQYF. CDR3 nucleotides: TGTGCCAGCAGAGCAACCGGGGGCTCCTACGAGCAGTACTTC.

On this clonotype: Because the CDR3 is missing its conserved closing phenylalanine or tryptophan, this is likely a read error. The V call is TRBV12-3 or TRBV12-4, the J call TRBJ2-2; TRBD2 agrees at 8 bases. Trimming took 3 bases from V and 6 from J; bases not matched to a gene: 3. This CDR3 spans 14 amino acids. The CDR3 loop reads CASSFLGGAGELFI. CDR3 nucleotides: TGTGCCAGCAGTTTCCTCGGGGGGGCCGGGGAGCTGTTTATT.

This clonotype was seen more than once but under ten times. The CDR3 reads CASRRLSAGTEAFF. As DNA, the CDR3 is TGTGCCAGCAGGAGGCTGTCCGCGGGCACTGAAGCTTTCTTT. The V gene is TRBV27, the J gene TRBJ1-1; D not certain. Trimming cost V 6 bases and J 4 bases, with 15 bases left between them. The V gene's germline CDR1 is MNHEY and CDR2 SMNVEV (reference sequence). The CDR3 contains 14 residues.

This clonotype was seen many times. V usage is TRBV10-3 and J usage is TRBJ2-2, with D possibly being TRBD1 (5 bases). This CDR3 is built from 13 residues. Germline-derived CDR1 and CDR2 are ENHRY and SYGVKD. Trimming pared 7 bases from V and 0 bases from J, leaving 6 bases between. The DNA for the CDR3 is TGTGCCATCACCAGGGCGAACACCGGGGAGCTGTTTTTT. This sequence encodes CAITRANTGELFF.

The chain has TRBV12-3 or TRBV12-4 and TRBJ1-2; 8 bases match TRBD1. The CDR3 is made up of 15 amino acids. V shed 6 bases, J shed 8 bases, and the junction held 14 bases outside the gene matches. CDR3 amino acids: CASSLPRTGSRGYTF. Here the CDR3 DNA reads TGTGCCAGCAGCCTACCGCGGACAGGGTCGAGAGGCTACACCTTC.

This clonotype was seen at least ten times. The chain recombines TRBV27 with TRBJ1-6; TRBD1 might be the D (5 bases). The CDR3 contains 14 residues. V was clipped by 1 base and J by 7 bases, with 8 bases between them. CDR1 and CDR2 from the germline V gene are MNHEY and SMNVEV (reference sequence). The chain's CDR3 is CASSLWQGNSPLHF. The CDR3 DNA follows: TGTGCCAGCAGTTTATGGCAGGGCAATTCACCCCTCCACTTT.

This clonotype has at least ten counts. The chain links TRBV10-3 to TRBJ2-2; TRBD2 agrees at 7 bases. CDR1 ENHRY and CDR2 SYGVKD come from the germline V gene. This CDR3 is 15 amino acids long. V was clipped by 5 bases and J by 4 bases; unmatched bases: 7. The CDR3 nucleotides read TGTGCCATCAGTTTGTCGACGGGGGGCACCGGGGAGCTGTTTTTT. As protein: CAISLSTGGTGELFF.

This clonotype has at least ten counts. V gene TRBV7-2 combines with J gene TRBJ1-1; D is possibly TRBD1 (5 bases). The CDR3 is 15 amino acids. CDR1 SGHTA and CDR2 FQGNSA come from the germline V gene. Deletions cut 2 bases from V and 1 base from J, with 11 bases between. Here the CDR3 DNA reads TGTGCCAGCAGCTTAAACGTGGGACCGAACACTGAAGCTTTCTTT. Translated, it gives CASSLNVGPNTEAFF.

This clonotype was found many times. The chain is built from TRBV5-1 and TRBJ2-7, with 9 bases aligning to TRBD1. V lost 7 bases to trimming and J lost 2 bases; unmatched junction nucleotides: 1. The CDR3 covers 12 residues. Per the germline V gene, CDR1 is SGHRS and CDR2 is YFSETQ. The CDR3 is CASGDRAYEQYF. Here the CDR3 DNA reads TGCGCCAGCGGGGACAGGGCCTACGAGCAGTACTTC.